These 7 T cell receptor beta chains were all obtained from the same sample, sequenced in a study of beta chain features in type 1 diabetes. Reverse transcribing all isolated RNA meant expressed TCRB transcripts were sequenced. Measured with immunoSEQ multiplex PCR; TCRdb has only the in-frame clones, and not every one. This sample has some 500,000 clones, with more than 9.5% found just once. The sequenced sample consisted of naive CD4+ T cells from blood. Every receptor here comes from a woman aged 18-29 years in good health.

V is TRBV2 and J is TRBJ1-2; the D is unclear. The CDR3 covers 12 residues. The germline CDR1 and CDR2 sequences are SNHLY and FYNNEI. The ends were cut back, 6 bases at V and 3 bases at J, with 8 bases in the middle. Here the CDR3 DNA reads TGTGCCAGCAGGCAGCTGTACTATGGCTACACCTTC. Amino acid sequence: CASRQLYYGYTF.

V usage is TRBV5-1 and J usage is TRBJ2-7; the D gene is possibly TRBD1 (6 bases). V lost 5 bases and J 3 bases, leaving 12 bases between the germline ends. CDR3 length: 13 amino acids. The V gene's germline CDR1 is SGHRS and CDR2 YFSETQ. CDR3 DNA sequence: TGCGCCAGCAGTACCACAGGGTACTACGAGCAGTACTTC. This gives the protein CASSTTGYYEQYF.

This clone was observed a few times. The chain is built from TRBV11-2 and TRBJ2-5; no clear D. Germline assignment: CDR1 SGHAT and CDR2 FQNNGV. This CDR3 has 12 residues. V was trimmed by 0 bases and J by 1 base, leaving 0 bases between them. For the CDR3, the DNA is TGTGCCAGCAGCTTAGACCAAGAGACCCAGTACTTC. Translated, it gives CASSLDQETQYF.

Only a few counts were recorded for this clone. The chain uses TRBV29-1 and TRBJ2-7; TRBD1 matches at 7 bases. The length of the CDR3 is 14 residues. In germline, CDR1 is SQVTM, CDR2 ANQGSEA. Losses at the gene ends were 4 bases for V and 4 bases for J; bases not matched to a gene: 10. The CDR3 DNA reads TGCAGCGTTGTAACCACAGGGGCCGGGTACGAGCAGTACTTC. The encoded protein is CSVVTTGAGYEQYF.

The chain recombines TRBV9 with TRBJ2-1; 9 nucleotides line up with TRBD2. V lost 0 bases to trimming and J lost 7 bases; unmatched junction nucleotides: 5. Germline loops: CDR1 SGDLS, CDR2 YYNGEE. This CDR3 region has 15 residues. CDR3 in DNA: TGTGCCAGCAGCGTAGTTCTAGCGGGAAGGAATGAGCAGTTCTTC. This sequence encodes CASSVVLAGRNEQFF.

This sequence joins TRBV11-2 and TRBJ2-3, with D perhaps given as TRBD1 or TRBD2 (6 bases each). The CDR3 is 15 amino acids. V lost 6 bases to trimming and J lost 1 base, with 14 bases between them. CDR1 and CDR2 (germline): SGHAT, FQNNGV. The DNA of the CDR3 is TGTGCCAGCAGGGTCAGGGGAGGAGGCACAGATACGCAGTATTTT. It encodes CASRVRGGGTDTQYF.

This clone was picked up a small number of times. The V call is TRBV28, the J call TRBJ2-5; the D is unclear. The CDR3 has 13 amino acids. Trimming stripped 4 bases from V and 7 bases from J, with 13 bases between. The germline CDR1 and CDR2 sequences are MDHEN and SYDVKM. The CDR3 DNA sequence: TGTGCCAGCAGTTCCCCCAGAGTTGGGACCCAGTACTTC. Translating gives CASSSPRVGTQYF.